This T cell receptor beta chain was observed in a study of post-analysis software for immune sequencing data. Study-level background: Progressive-relapsing, secondary progressive and relapsing-remitting multiple sclerosis were among the disease courses included. Overall study results and limits: There were a handful of TRBV segments more frequent in patients than controls, and TRBV5-6, TRBV5-1 and TRBV20-1 were among them. Pronounced co-clustering by F measure was evident among identically batched samples. Multiple sclerosis patients had significantly lower normalized Chao1 diversity than controls.

The TCR beta cDNA libraries contained unique molecular identifiers. Out of 1 to 10 million T cells, 450,000 to 600,000 cDNA molecules were generated. TCRdb redid the calling of the PCR reads with MiXCR, one entry per CDR3 protein. The data contain 750,000 to 900,000 distinct CDR3 sequences, approximately 44% of them singletons. CDR3 length: 12 residues. Trimming shortened V by 5 bases and J by 9 bases, and 11 bases separated the two germline ends. Germline V gives CDR1 MNHEY, CDR2 SMNVEV (reference sequence). On this clonotype itself: Its cognate antigen is unknown.

The sample consisted of blood. The V gene is TRBV27, the J gene TRBJ1-5; no definite D call. The TCR was taken from a girl aged 10 to 17 with multiple sclerosis. In DNA, the CDR3 is TGTGCCAGCAGTCCCCGGTGGGGGCCCCAGCATTTT. Its translation: CASSPRWGPQHF.